This TCR beta chain was profiled in a study of control samples from healthy donors and cancer patients. Using immunoSEQ multiplex PCR, the repertoire was profiled, and TCRdb retains in-frame clones only, with some absent. Here the sample spans fewer than 500,000 clones, around 90% being singletons. Germline values: CDR1 MDHEN, CDR2 SYDVKM. CDR3 size: 15 residues. Trimming pared 5 bases from V and 4 bases from J, leaving 15 bases between. This TCR was recovered from a man aged 35-49 years with head and neck cancer. The chain uses TRBV28 and TRBJ1-5; no reliable D call. The source material was PBMCs. CDR3 nucleotide sequence: TGTGCCAGCAGTGGGTGGGGTAGGGAAAATCAGCCCCAGCATTTT. Protein: CASSGWGRENQPQHF.